The 7 T cell receptor beta chains below were found in one sample sequenced in a study of T cells in Graves' hyperthyroidism and ophthalmopathy. Amplified TCR beta CDR3 regions derived from RNA transcripts. HTBI primers were used for first-round RT-PCR of the TCR CDR3. TCRdb passed the multiplex PCR reads through MiXCR, listing each CDR3 protein once. Of about 200,000 distinct CDR3 sequences detected, approximately 16% appear once; the ten largest clones hold around 43%. Sequenced sample: blood. The receptor set was obtained from a man between 35 and 55 years old with Graves' hyperthyroidism.

This clonotype was recorded at least ten times. The chain is built from TRBV6-6 and TRBJ1-2, with a weak D call TRBD1 (6 bases). V was pared by 2 bases and J by 11 bases, with 12 bases between. The germline V gene has CDR1 MNHNY and CDR2 SVGAGI (reference sequence). There are 12 residues in the CDR3. CDR3 nucleotide sequence: TGTGCCAGCAGTTACGGCGAGGGGGTGTACACCTTC. Translating gives CASSYGEGVYTF.

This clonotype has ten or more counts. V is TRBV7-2 and J is TRBJ2-1, with 8 bases identical to TRBD2. Trimming cost V 3 bases and J 2 bases; bases outside gene matches: 3. Germline CDR1 SGHTA, CDR2 FQGNSA. The CDR3 covers 15 residues. The CDR3 bases are TGTGCCAGCAGCTTCGCGGGGGGCGCCTACAATGAGCAGTTCTTC. Amino acid sequence: CASSFAGGAYNEQFF.

This clonotype was observed many times. This rearrangement joins TRBV11-2 to TRBJ2-5; D call uncertain. CDR3 size: 13 residues. Trimming left V 5 bases short and J 5 bases short, with 12 bases between. CDR1 SGHAT and CDR2 FQNNGV come from the germline V gene. This CDR3 reads CASSPQTRETQYF. CDR3 sequence (DNA): TGTGCCAGCAGCCCTCAAACCCGGGAGACCCAGTACTTC.

V and J are TRBV11-2 and TRBJ2-2; D is perhaps TRBD2 (5 bases). Germline CDR1 is SGHAT and CDR2 is FQNNGV. The CDR3 length is 16 residues. V was trimmed by 5 bases and J by 0 bases, leaving 13 bases between them. CDR3 in amino acids: CASSDEGRSNTGELFF. The CDR3 bases are TGTGCCAGCAGCGATGAGGGCCGGTCGAACACCGGGGAGCTGTTTTTT.

This clonotype was counted ten times or more. The chain combines TRBV20-1 with TRBJ1-6; TRBD1 is a possible D gene (5 bases). CDR3 length equals 16 residues. V was shortened by 5 bases and J by 3 bases, with 17 bases between the two germline ends. Germline V gene lookup returns CDR1 DFQATT and CDR2 SNEGSKA (reference sequence). CDR3 sequence: CSALNSGPRYNSPLHF. CDR3 sequence (DNA): TGCAGTGCTCTAAATTCGGGACCGCGCTATAATTCACCCCTCCACTTT.

Ten or more counts support this clonotype. The CDR3 DNA reads TGCAGTGCTAGAGATTCTTTGACAGGAACCTACGAGCAGTACTTC. Translating it yields CSARDSLTGTYEQYF. This sequence joins TRBV20-1 and TRBJ2-7; maybe TRBD1 (6 bases). The ends were cut back, 0 bases at V and 2 bases at J, with 14 bases in the middle. CDR3 length: 15 amino acids. Germline CDR1 DFQATT, CDR2 SNEGSKA (reference sequence).

The genes are TRBV12-5 and TRBJ1-1; a weak D match, TRBD1 (5 bases). V lost 0 bases to trimming and J lost 6 bases, with 17 bases between them. Looked up from germline, CDR1 is LGHNT and CDR2 is FRNRAP. The CDR3 contains 16 residues. CDR3 amino acids: CASGLVNGHLSAEAFF. The CDR3 DNA follows: TGTGCTAGTGGTTTGGTAAACGGACACCTTAGCGCTGAAGCTTTCTTT.